The clone carrying this T cell receptor (beta chain) was seen once. This record comes from a study of T cell changes during pregnancy in multiple sclerosis. Using immunoSEQ multiplex PCR, the repertoire was profiled, and TCRdb retains in-frame clones only, with some absent. Found here are roughly 70,000 clones, approximately 86% of them singletons; the top ten hold less than 3.5%. CDR3 length equals 14 residues. Trimming removed 1 base from V and 5 bases from J; junction bases left unmatched: 2. Germline CDR1 reads SGHTA; CDR2 reads FQGNSA. This clonotype was obtained from a female donor with multiple sclerosis, enrolled in a pregnancy study. The V and J genes are TRBV7-2 and TRBJ1-1; 9 positions match TRBD1. Sequences were derived from peripheral blood, sampled before pregnancy. CDR3 in amino acids: CASSLEGQGTEAFF. DNA of the CDR3: TGTGCCAGCAGCTTAGAAGGACAGGGGACTGAAGCTTTCTTT. Full variable domain (missing parts from reference TRBV7-2 and TRBJ1-1): GAGVSQSPSNKVTEKGKDVELRCDPISGHTALYWYRQSLGQGLEFLIYFQGNSAPDKSGLPSDRFSAERTGGSVSTLTIQRTQQEDSAVYLCASSLEGQGTEAFFGQGTRLTVV.